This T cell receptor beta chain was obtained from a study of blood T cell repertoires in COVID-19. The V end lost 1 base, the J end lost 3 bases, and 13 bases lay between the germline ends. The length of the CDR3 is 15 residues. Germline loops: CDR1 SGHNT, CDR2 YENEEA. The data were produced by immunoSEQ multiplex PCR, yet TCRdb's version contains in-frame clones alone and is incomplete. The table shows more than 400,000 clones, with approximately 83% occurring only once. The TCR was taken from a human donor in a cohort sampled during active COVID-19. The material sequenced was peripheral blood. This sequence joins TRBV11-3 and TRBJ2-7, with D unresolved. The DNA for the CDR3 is TGTGCCAGCAGCTTAGGAGGATTAGACCGCTACGAGCAGTACTTC. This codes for CASSLGGLDRYEQYF. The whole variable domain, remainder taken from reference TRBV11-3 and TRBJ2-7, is EAGVVQSPRYKIIEKKQPVAFWCNPISGHNTLYWYLQNLGQGPELLIRYENEEAVDDSQLPKDRFSAERLKGVDSTLKIQPAELGDSAVYLCASSLGGLDRYEQYFGPGTRLTVT.